This T cell receptor (beta chain) was recovered during a study of Ad26.COV2.S vaccination and SARS-CoV-2 variants. Study summary: Donor was one of the participants in the Ad26.COV2.S arm of the COV1001 trial.

Regarding treatment: some 20 received Ad26.COV2.S at low or high dose, single or two shots; roughly 5 received placebo; per-sample allocation not given. Specimens were obtained on day 63 following the first vaccine or placebo injection. Donation came from an adult in Boston who was aged 18-55 years. Profiled with immunoSEQ multiplex PCR; TCRdb holds only in-frame clones, not every one. The sample lists nearly 400,000 clones, over 75% occurring once. The germline CDR1 and CDR2 sequences are SNHLY and FYNNEI. This CDR3 contains 13 residues. The V gene end was trimmed by 3 bases and the J gene end by 4 bases; junction bases not matched to a gene: 0.

The source was peripheral blood, collected in a trial of Ad26.COV2.S vaccine versus placebo. The rearrangement links TRBV2 to TRBJ2-3; 8 positions match TRBD1. This receptor was taken from a person aged 18 to 59 who received the Ad26.COV2.S COVID-19 vaccine or a placebo. Written as DNA, the CDR3 is TGTGCCAGCAGTGACAGGGGGCCAGATACGCAGTATTTT. It is translated as CASSDRGPDTQYF.